The next 18 T cell receptor beta chains were all read from a single sample in a study of shared clonotypes between healthy human individuals (dated by TCRdb to the early 2020s). Libraries came from the immunoSEQ multiplex PCR assay. Imported from immuneACCESS, the table was reduced by TCRdb to in-frame sequences with V and J called. These copies leave out some clones; in studies compared against another copy, an unresolved V gene accounts for under half, and the cause of the remainder is not known. For this sample the table gives hundreds of thousands of clones, of which less than 96% were detected only once. About 0.057% of the sample rests with the top ten. The sample comprised naive CD4+ T cells sorted from blood. Read against the paper, the sample's cell subset or site label means: CD45RA+ positively selected. The receptors stem from a woman aged 25 to 45 in good health.

A single count supports this clone. This chain joins TRBV18 and TRBJ2-7; D perhaps matches TRBD1 (6 bases). The CDR3 contains 13 residues. In germline, CDR1 is KGHSH, CDR2 LQKENI. V lost 4 bases, J lost 6 bases, and 13 bases lay in between. CDR3 DNA sequence: TGTGCCAGCTCACAGAGGGACAAATCCGAGCAGTACTTC. Protein: CASSQRDKSEQYF.

The chain has TRBV5-8 and TRBJ2-7, with D perhaps matching TRBD2 (6 bases). V was pared by 1 base and J by 3 bases, with 14 bases between. This CDR3 is 15 amino acids long. Germline values: CDR1 SGHTS, CDR2 YDEGEE. DNA for the CDR3: TGTGCCAGCAGCTTGTACCCCGGGAGCAACTACGAGCAGTACTTC. Its translation is CASSLYPGSNYEQYF. Combining the CDR3 with reference TRBV5-8 and TRBJ2-7 gives the whole variable domain EAGVTQSPTHLIKTRGQQATLRCSPISGHTSVYWYQQALGLGLQFLLWYDEGEERNRGNFPPRFSGRQFPNYSSELNVNALELEDSALYLCASSLYPGSNYEQYFGPGTRLTVT.

The chain joins TRBV19 to TRBJ1-1, with TRBD1 matching over 9 bases. Trimming at V came to 1 base and at J to 5 bases, leaving 5 bases not matched to a gene. Germline loops: CDR1 LNHDA, CDR2 SQIVND (reference sequence). The CDR3 contains 15 residues. In DNA, the CDR3 is TGTGCCAGTAGTATAGCTGGGACAGGGCTGACTGAAGCTTTCTTT. Its translation: CASSIAGTGLTEAFF.

The rearrangement joins TRBV7-9 to TRBJ2-5; D uncertain. Germline V lookup: CDR1 SEHNR, CDR2 FQNEAQ (reference sequence). This CDR3 comprises 14 residues. Trimming took off 1 base at V and 4 bases at J, with 10 bases between the two ends. In nucleotides, the CDR3 is TGTGCCAGCAGCTTAGACAGAAAGGCAGAGACCCAGTACTTC. Amino acids: CASSLDRKAETQYF.

The gene calls are TRBV6-6 and TRBJ2-7, with D perhaps TRBD1 (6 bases). The germline gives CDR1 MNHNY, CDR2 SVGAGI (reference sequence). The length of the CDR3 is 14 residues. Trimming took 2 bases from V and 7 from J, leaving 15 bases between them. Here the CDR3 DNA reads TGTGCCAGCAGTTACGGGGGCTCGCGGTGGGAGCAGTACTTC. Translating gives CASSYGGSRWEQYF.

The chain links TRBV5-1 to TRBJ1-1, with D possibly TRBD1 on 6 matching bases. The germline V and J ends were trimmed by 4 bases and 1 base, with 11 bases remaining between them. The length of the CDR3 is 14 residues. CDR1 and CDR2 from the germline V gene are SGHRS and YFSETQ. Written as DNA, the CDR3 is TGCGCCAGCAGCCCCCAGGGACAGAACACTGAAGCTTTCTTT. This encodes CASSPQGQNTEAFF.

The V call is TRBV28, the J call TRBJ1-1; D gene ambiguous. V lost 5 bases and J 1 base, leaving 8 bases between the germline ends. CDR3 size: 13 residues. Germline V gene data show CDR1 as MDHEN and CDR2 as SYDVKM. The CDR3, as DNA: TGTGCCAGCAGTGTTCCAGGGAACACTGAAGCTTTCTTT. Encoded protein: CASSVPGNTEAFF.

This chain uses TRBV5-1 with TRBJ2-2; 7 positions match TRBD2. Unmatched junction bases numbered 6, after V lost 0 bases and J lost 1 base. Germline loops: CDR1 SGHRS, CDR2 YFSETQ. The CDR3 consists of 17 residues. The CDR3 nucleotides are TGCGCCAGCAGCTTGGTGGCGGGAGTAGGGAACACCGGGGAGCTGTTTTTT. Translated, it gives CASSLVAGVGNTGELFF.

Remarks on this clone: Additional DNA sequences in this sample encode the identical CDR3. The chain links TRBV28 to TRBJ1-2; 10 bases fit TRBD1. The CDR3 loop spans 14 amino acids. Per germline, CDR1 MDHEN and CDR2 SYDVKM. V shed 6 bases, J shed 3 bases, and the junction held 4 bases outside the gene matches. The CDR3 here is CASSSGQGDYGYTF. CDR3 in DNA: TGTGCCAGCAGCTCCGGACAGGGGGACTATGGCTACACCTTC.

The chain links TRBV5-4 to TRBJ1-2, with D possibly matching TRBD1 (5 bases). The CDR3 contains 14 residues. Per the germline V gene, CDR1 is SGHNT and CDR2 is YYREEE (reference sequence). Trimming pared 4 bases from V and 4 bases from J, leaving 14 bases between. The CDR3 DNA sequence: TGTGCCAGCAGCCAGGGTTCGGGTTTCTATGGCTACACCTTC. It is translated as CASSQGSGFYGYTF.

This clone has a single count. The CDR3 is CASSSSGTRSETQYF. CDR3 nucleotides: TGTGCCAGCAGTTCGTCCGGGACAAGGTCAGAGACCCAGTACTTC. The chain combines TRBV28 with TRBJ2-5, with D possibly matching TRBD1 (6 bases). The CDR3 covers 15 residues. The V gene's germline CDR1 is MDHEN and CDR2 SYDVKM. V gave up 4 bases and J gave up 4 bases, with 16 bases separating them.

The rearrangement links TRBV18 to TRBJ1-4, with D tentatively TRBD1 (5 bases). Per the germline V gene, CDR1 is KGHSH and CDR2 is LQKENI. V was shortened by 6 bases and J by 7 bases, with 15 bases between the two germline ends. CDR3 length: 14 amino acids. In nucleotides, the CDR3 is TGTGCCAGCTCCGCCCGGGGGGATGGTGAAAAACTGTTTTTT. This codes for CASSARGDGEKLFF.

The chain uses TRBV18 and TRBJ2-1, with TRBD2 matching 9 bases. This CDR3 has 18 amino acids. Germline loops: CDR1 KGHSH, CDR2 LQKENI. The J segment lost 4 bases and the V segment lost 3 bases, leaving 13 bases of the junction unmatched. Written as DNA, the CDR3 is TGTGCCAGCTCACCTTTCGCTAGCGGGAAATCTTCGTACAATGAGCAGTTCTTC. It translates to CASSPFASGKSSYNEQFF.

The gene calls are TRBV7-9 and TRBJ2-1; 9 bases line up with TRBD2. Looked up from germline, CDR1 is SEHNR and CDR2 is FQNEAQ (reference sequence). V was pared by 2 bases and J by 4 bases, with 12 bases of the junction left unmatched. The CDR3 loop spans 18 amino acids. This chain's CDR3 is CASSLRLAGEGRYNEQFF. The CDR3 region has the DNA TGTGCCAGCAGCTTACGTTTAGCGGGGGAGGGCCGATACAATGAGCAGTTCTTC.

This chain joins TRBV10-3 and TRBJ2-5; TRBD1 might be the D (6 bases). The J call is in doubt because the DNA end fits TRBJ2-7 better. Germline V gene lookup returns CDR1 ENHRY and CDR2 SYGVKD. The CDR3 has 13 amino acids. As DNA, the CDR3 is TGTGCCATCAGTGGCGGCAGGGGCTACGAGCAGTACTTC. Translated, it gives CAISGGRGYEQYF.

This chain uses TRBV28 with TRBJ1-1; no clear D. The length of the CDR3 is 13 residues. Trimming took off 11 bases at V and 2 bases at J, with 15 bases between the two ends. The germline CDR1 and CDR2 sequences are MDHEN and SYDVKM. CDR3 DNA sequence: TGTGCCTGTAAGTGGGCTTTTAACACTGAAGCTTTCTTT. This translates into CACKWAFNTEAFF.

Details on this clone: Other nucleotide sequences in the sample specify the same CDR3. The chain combines TRBV18 with TRBJ1-1; D remains ambiguous. V was pared by 0 bases and J by 2 bases, with 7 bases between. The CDR3 runs to 14 residues. Germline lookup yields CDR1 KGHSH and CDR2 LQKENI. The CDR3 sequence: CASSPPNGNTEAFF. The CDR3 nucleotides read TGTGCCAGCTCACCACCGAACGGTAACACTGAAGCTTTCTTT.

The chain carries TRBV14 and TRBJ2-7; 13 bases align to TRBD2. After removal of 1 base from V and 4 bases from J, the junction contained 4 bases not matched to a gene. The CDR3 loop spans 16 amino acids. CDR1 SGHDN and CDR2 FVKESK come from the germline V gene. The CDR3 nucleotides read TGTGCCAGCAGCCAAGTTTCGGGACTAGCGGGGTACGAGCAGTACTTC. Residues: CASSQVSGLAGYEQYF.